The clone carrying this T cell receptor (beta chain) was picked up a small number of times. V lost 6 bases and J lost 6, with 18 bases in between. The CDR3 sequence is 15 residues long. Per the germline V gene, CDR1 is KGHSH and CDR2 is LQKENI. The PCR used 60 Vbeta and 13 Jbeta primers. Produced via immunoSEQ multiplex PCR; TCRdb's table is partial and in-frame only. The sample records roughly 130,000 clones, 60% to 85% being singletons. The entry originates in a study of cytomegalovirus exposure and HLA in healthy donors. Overall study: A previous analysis identified more than 100 million unique TCR beta sequences derived from about 180 million T cells.

No CMV serostatus entry exists for this donor. The TCR sequence derives from a human donor in good health. The chain joins TRBV18 to TRBJ1-3; D perhaps matches TRBD1 (6 bases). Sequenced material: PBMCs. The CDR3 reads CASSPGQGLENTIYF. For the CDR3, the DNA is TGTGCCAGCTCCCCGGGACAAGGGCTTGAAAACACCATATATTTT.